The 7 T cell receptor beta chains in this list originate from one sample, sequenced in a study of OX40 agonist ivuxolimab in advanced cancers. The receptor library was made with the immunoSEQ multiplex PCR assay. TCRdb obtained this table from immuneACCESS and retained in-frame rearrangements with V and J assigned. These tables miss some clones; where compared with another copy, unresolved V genes account for less than half of the shortfall, and the remainder is unexplained. In this sample the table shows around 84,000 clones, around 92% of which occur a single time. The ten top clones hold 0.5% to 0.6% of the sample. The input for sequencing was CD4+ or CD8+ T cells sorted from blood, taken in a trial of the OX40 agonist ivuxolimab. These receptor sequences come from an adult with an advanced solid tumor such as melanoma, head and neck, liver or kidney cancer.

This chain uses TRBV7-9 with TRBJ1-5, with TRBD1 matching 7 bases. V shed 1 base and J 2 bases; nucleotides not matched to a gene: 2. The CDR3 spans 15 residues. Per germline, CDR1 SEHNR and CDR2 FQNEAQ (reference sequence). The DNA of the CDR3 is TGTGCCAGCAGCTTAGATACAGGGGGCAATCAGCCCCAGCATTTT. It encodes CASSLDTGGNQPQHF.

CDR3 region: CASSHRWAGVEETQYF. CDR3 DNA sequence: TGTGCCAGCAGCCACCGTTGGGCGGGAGTAGAAGAGACCCAGTACTTC. V is TRBV6-6 and J is TRBJ2-5; 7 nucleotides align to TRBD2. The CDR3 length is 16 residues. CDR1 is MNHNY, CDR2 SVGAGI, per germline (reference sequence). With 6 bases clipped from V and 3 bases from J, the junction kept 13 bases outside the gene matches.

V and J are TRBV12-5 and TRBJ1-3; D gene unclear. The CDR3 length is 15 residues. Germline values: CDR1 LGHNT, CDR2 FRNRAP. The V end was cut by 2 bases, the J end by 0 bases, with 8 bases between. The CDR3 DNA reads TGTGCTAGTGGTTTGAGACACAGCTCTGGAAACACCATATATTTT. Translation: CASGLRHSSGNTIYF.

The rearrangement links TRBV4-2 to TRBJ2-7; 10 bases align to TRBD2. This CDR3 contains 18 residues. CDR1 is LGHNA and CDR2 is YNFKEQ in the germline V gene. Germline trimming cut 2 bases from V and 5 bases from J; bases unmatched to any gene: 15. Here the CDR3 reads CASSQPLAGKFLVDEQYF. CDR3 bases: TGTGCCAGCAGCCAACCACTAGCGGGAAAATTTCTCGTCGACGAGCAGTACTTC.

The genes are TRBV7-2 and TRBJ2-7, with TRBD2 matching over 8 bases. J was trimmed by 3 bases and V by 5 bases; bases with no gene match: 9. Germline values: CDR1 SGHTA, CDR2 FQGNSA. This CDR3 region has 15 residues. Here the CDR3 reads CASSRTSGLIYEQYF. The CDR3 nucleotides are TGTGCCAGCAGCCGTACTAGCGGACTTATCTACGAGCAGTACTTC.

The chain combines TRBV30 with TRBJ2-1; the D gene is possibly TRBD1 (6 bases). Trimming cost V 0 bases and J 4 bases, with 16 bases left between them. CDR3 size: 16 residues. The V gene's germline CDR1 is GTSNPN and CDR2 SVGIG (reference sequence). The CDR3 region is CAWSVAGAGRYNEQFF. In DNA form, the CDR3 reads TGTGCCTGGAGTGTGGCAGGGGCGGGCCGATACAATGAGCAGTTCTTC.

The chain couples TRBV9 to TRBJ2-3, with D possibly TRBD2 on 6 matching bases. Trimming shortened V by 3 bases and J by 5 bases, and 19 bases separated the two germline ends. The CDR3 loop spans 16 amino acids. The V gene's germline CDR1 is SGDLS and CDR2 YYNGEE. The CDR3 DNA sequence: TGTGCCAGCAGCGCCGAGACGGGGGAGCTGGGAGATACGCAGTATTTT. It encodes CASSAETGELGDTQYF.